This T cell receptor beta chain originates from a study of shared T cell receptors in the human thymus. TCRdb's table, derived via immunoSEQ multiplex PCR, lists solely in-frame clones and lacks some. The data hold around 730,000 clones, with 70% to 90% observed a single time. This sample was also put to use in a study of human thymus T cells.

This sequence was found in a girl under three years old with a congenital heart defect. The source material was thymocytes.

CDR3 in amino acids: CASSPTRMDYGYTF. The CDR3 nucleotides read TGTGCCAGCAGCCCTACCAGGATGGACTATGGCTACACCTTC. The chain carries TRBV6-5 and TRBJ1-2, with D unresolved. V dropped 6 bases and J dropped 3 bases, with 14 bases sitting between them. Germline assignment: CDR1 MNHEY and CDR2 SVGAGI. This CDR3 contains 14 residues.